This record looks at one TCR beta chain sequence and its context. Each patient relapsed following autologous stem cell transplantation, and prior brentuximab vedotin exposure differed. The sample is drawn from a study of PD-1 blockade in classical Hodgkin lymphoma. The germline V and J ends were trimmed by 7 bases and 1 base, with 15 bases remaining between them. The germline CDR1 and CDR2 sequences are LNHDA and SQIVND (reference sequence). CDR3 length: 15 residues. The data were produced by immunoSEQ multiplex PCR, yet TCRdb's version contains in-frame clones alone and is incomplete. The table has 25,000 to 35,000 clones, roughly three quarters seen once; the top ten hold about 24%.

The sequence was collected from a human donor with classical Hodgkin lymphoma. Specimen: peripheral blood mononuclear cells (PBMCs), collected before the second cycle of nivolumab. The chain links TRBV19 to TRBJ2-3; D unresolved. CDR3 sequence reads: CASTDPSSGTDTQYF. Written as DNA, the CDR3 is TGTGCCAGTACCGACCCTAGTTCTGGCACAGATACGCAGTATTTT.